These 16 T cell receptor beta chains were all obtained from the same sample, sequenced in a study of Ad26.COV2.S vaccination and SARS-CoV-2 variants. Using immunoSEQ multiplex PCR, the repertoire was profiled, and TCRdb retains in-frame clones only, with some absent. The sample has around 350,000 clones, roughly 94% seen once. Sequenced material: peripheral blood, taken after recovery from COVID-19. Source of these receptors: a human donor who had recovered from COVID-19.

The V call is TRBV9, the J call TRBJ1-5; D possibly corresponds to TRBD1 (5 bases). Per the germline V gene, CDR1 is SGDLS and CDR2 is YYNGEE. The ends were cut back, 3 bases at V and 5 bases at J, with 12 bases in the middle. The CDR3 has 14 amino acids. In nucleotides, the CDR3 is TGTGCCAGCAGCGCCGTACGGGGGGATCAGCCCCAGCATTTT. This gives the protein CASSAVRGDQPQHF.

The rearrangement joins TRBV27 to TRBJ2-7; tentative D call: TRBD1 (6 bases). Germline V gene data show CDR1 as MNHEY and CDR2 as SMNVEV (reference sequence). The CDR3 sequence is 16 residues long. V lost 6 bases, J lost 7 bases, and 25 bases lay in between. The CDR3: CASSPFRGNPTLEQYF. The DNA of the CDR3 is TGTGCCAGCAGCCCCTTCAGGGGAAATCCGACGTTAGAGCAGTACTTC.

This clone was detected once. The same CDR3 can be traced to other DNA sequences in this sample. V usage is TRBV12-3 or TRBV12-4 and J usage is TRBJ1-2; D is uncertain. CDR3 length equals 13 residues. Trimming took off 3 bases at V and 3 bases at J, with 8 bases between the two ends. CDR3: CASSLSGDYGYTF. As DNA, the CDR3 is TGTGCCAGCAGTTTGTCCGGGGACTATGGCTACACCTTC.

The chain joins TRBV21-1 to TRBJ1-2; the table's D call, TRBD1, has no DNA check behind it. TRBV21-1 is assigned pseudogene status. The CDR3 has 21 residues. The CDR3 here is CASSKVGNFRDSRKTNYGYTF. CDR3 sequence (DNA): TGTGCCAGCAGCAAAGTAGGAAATTTTAGGGACAGTCGCAAAACTAACTATGGCTACACCTTC.

The chain employs TRBV9 and TRBJ1-2, with TRBD1 as a possible D gene (5 bases). CDR3 length equals 12 residues. Germline V gene data show CDR1 as SGDLS and CDR2 as YYNGEE. Trimming took off 6 bases at V and 6 bases at J, with 12 bases between the two ends. CDR3 DNA: TGTGCCAGCAAGGAGGGGCGGCATGGCTACACCTTC. Translated: CASKEGRHGYTF.

This chain joins TRBV15 and TRBJ1-2; D is ambiguous. The length of the CDR3 is 13 residues. Germline CDR1 and CDR2: LNHNV and YYDKDF (reference sequence). The V end lost 0 bases, the J end lost 4 bases, and 6 bases lay between the germline ends. The CDR3 is CATSRDKIYGYTF. CDR3 bases: TGTGCCACCAGCAGAGATAAAATCTATGGCTACACCTTC. Based on the CDR3 plus reference TRBV15 and TRBJ1-2, the full variable domain is DAMVIQNPRYQVTQFGKPVTLSCSQTLNHNVMYWYQQKSSQAPKLLFHYYDKDFNNEADTPDNFQSRRPNTSFCFLDIRSPGLGDTAMYLCATSRDKIYGYTFGSGTRLTVV.

This rearrangement joins TRBV6-2 or TRBV6-3 to TRBJ1-5, with TRBD1 matching 9 bases. J gave up 3 bases and V 3 bases, and 12 bases lay outside the gene matches. This CDR3 has 18 residues. Germline V gene lookup returns CDR1 MNHEY and CDR2 SVGEGT. In DNA form, the CDR3 reads TGTGCCAGCAGTTATTTATCCCGGGACAGGGTGAACAATCAGCCCCAGCATTTT. Protein: CASSYLSRDRVNNQPQHF.

The chain joins TRBV7-9 to TRBJ2-2; D ambiguous. CDR1 and CDR2 (germline): SEHNR, FQNEAQ (reference sequence). The CDR3 totals 15 residues. Trimming took off 5 bases at V and 0 bases at J, with 10 bases between the two ends. CDR3 protein: CASSISGPNTGELFF. The DNA of the CDR3 is TGTGCCAGCAGCATCTCAGGACCGAACACCGGGGAGCTGTTTTTT.

In its sample, this clone was seen once. The chain has TRBV3-1 (or the pseudogene TRBV3-2) and TRBJ1-1; 7 bases align to TRBD1. Germline CDR1 and CDR2: LGHDT and YNNKEL (reference sequence). V was pared by 1 base and J by 11 bases, with 10 bases of the junction left unmatched. The CDR3 is 14 amino acids. CDR3 in DNA: TGTGCCAGCAGCCAAGGGAGGGGGCGCGGTGAGGCTTTCTTT. It codes for CASSQGRGRGEAFF.

This clone was observed a single time. V and J are TRBV15 and TRBJ2-7, with a weak D call TRBD2 (5 bases). The V end lost 8 bases, the J end lost 2 bases, and 10 bases lay between the germline ends. This CDR3 region has 12 residues. The germline V gene encodes CDR1 LNHNV and CDR2 YYDKDF (reference sequence). CDR3 sequence reads: CATADSTYEQYF. DNA for the CDR3: TGTGCCACCGCGGACTCAACCTACGAGCAGTACTTC.

J is TRBJ1-6 and V is TRBV13; a weak D match, TRBD1 (6 bases). V was cut by 0 bases and J by 0 bases, with 12 bases left in between. The length of the CDR3 is 18 residues. CDR1 and CDR2 from the germline V gene are PRHDT and FYEKMQ (reference sequence). The CDR3 sequence: CASSLGRGASSYNSPLHF. CDR3 sequence (DNA): TGTGCCAGCAGCTTAGGCCGGGGGGCGAGCTCCTATAATTCACCCCTCCACTTT.

The chain carries TRBV9 and TRBJ2-1; 11 nucleotides align to TRBD2. Germline values: CDR1 SGDLS, CDR2 YYNGEE. The CDR3 runs to 20 residues. Trimming cost V 4 bases and J 0 bases; bases outside gene matches: 15. The DNA of the CDR3 is TGTGCCAGCAGCAAAGGACTAGCGGGCGGGCCGCAGCTCTCCTACAATGAGCAGTTCTTC. Protein sequence: CASSKGLAGGPQLSYNEQFF.

V is TRBV12-3 or TRBV12-4 and J is TRBJ2-1, with D hard to call. This CDR3 is 11 amino acids long. Trimming cost V 3 bases and J 10 bases, with 7 bases left between them. The CDR3 DNA is TGTGCCAGCAGTTTGTTTTACGAGCAGTTCTTC. It translates to CASSLFYEQFF.

The V and J genes are TRBV2 and TRBJ2-5; D gene uncertain. From germline, CDR1 is SNHLY and CDR2 FYNNEI. Trimming shortened V by 5 bases and J by 4 bases, and 14 bases separated the two germline ends. The CDR3 extends over 14 amino acids. CDR3 coding DNA: TGTGCCAGCAGTCCCTTAGGAGTCCGAGAGACCCAGTACTTC. This translates into CASSPLGVRETQYF.

The chain couples TRBV5-1 to TRBJ1-3; D gene unclear. The CDR3 extends over 14 amino acids. Germline V CDR1 and CDR2: SGHRS, YFSETQ. Trimming removed 4 bases at V and 3 bases at J, with 11 bases between. The DNA for the CDR3 is TGCGCCAGCAGCCCTCCGGGCCATGGAAACACCATATATTTT. The encoded protein is CASSPPGHGNTIYF.

J is TRBJ1-2 and V is TRBV6-6, with 9 bases identical to TRBD1. V gave up 6 bases and J gave up 5 bases; unmatched junction bases: 4. The CDR3 is 13 residues long. The germline V gene encodes CDR1 MNHNY and CDR2 SVGAGI (reference sequence). The CDR3 reads CASRLDRGYGYTF. CDR3 bases: TGTGCCAGCAGATTGGACAGGGGATATGGCTACACCTTC.